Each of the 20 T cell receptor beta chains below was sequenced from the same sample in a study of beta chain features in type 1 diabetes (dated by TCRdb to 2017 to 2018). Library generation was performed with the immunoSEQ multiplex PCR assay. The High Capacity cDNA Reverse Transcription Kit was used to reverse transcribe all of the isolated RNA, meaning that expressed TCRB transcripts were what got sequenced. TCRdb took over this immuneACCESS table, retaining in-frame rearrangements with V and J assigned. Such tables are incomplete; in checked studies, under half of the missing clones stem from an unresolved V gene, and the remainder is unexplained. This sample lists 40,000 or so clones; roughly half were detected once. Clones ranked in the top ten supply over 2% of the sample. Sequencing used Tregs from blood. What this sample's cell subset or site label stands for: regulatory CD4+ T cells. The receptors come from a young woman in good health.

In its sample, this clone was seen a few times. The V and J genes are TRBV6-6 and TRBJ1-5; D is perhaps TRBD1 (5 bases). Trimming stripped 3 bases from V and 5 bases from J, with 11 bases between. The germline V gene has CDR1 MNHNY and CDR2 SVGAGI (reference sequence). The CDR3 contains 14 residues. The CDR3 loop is CASSYSQGYQPQHF. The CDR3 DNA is TGTGCCAGCAGTTATAGTCAGGGTTATCAGCCCCAGCATTTT.

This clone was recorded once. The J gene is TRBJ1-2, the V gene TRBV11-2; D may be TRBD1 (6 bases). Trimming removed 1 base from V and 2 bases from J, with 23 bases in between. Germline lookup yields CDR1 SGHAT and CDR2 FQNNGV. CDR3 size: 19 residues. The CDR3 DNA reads TGTGCCAGCAGCTTAGTCGGTCAGGGGTTTTCTTTTCGGAACTATGGCTACACCTTC. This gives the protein CASSLVGQGFSFRNYGYTF.

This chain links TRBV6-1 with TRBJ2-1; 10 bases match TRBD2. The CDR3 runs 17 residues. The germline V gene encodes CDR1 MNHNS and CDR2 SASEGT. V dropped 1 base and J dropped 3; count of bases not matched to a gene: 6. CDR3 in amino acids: CASSEEVRLAGYNEQFF. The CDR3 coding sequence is TGTGCCAGCAGTGAAGAGGTGAGACTAGCGGGCTACAATGAGCAGTTCTTC.

The CDR3 DNA follows: TGTGCCAGCCGCGACAGGGGCGCGCCCTACGAGCAGTACTTC. Translating gives CASRDRGAPYEQYF. This chain joins TRBV18 and TRBJ2-7; 8 nucleotides agree with TRBD1. The V segment lost 8 bases and the J segment 2 bases; nucleotides outside the gene matches: 8. This CDR3 has 14 residues. The V gene's germline CDR1 is KGHSH and CDR2 LQKENI.

CDR3 protein: CATSRDQAITYEQYF. The CDR3 DNA sequence: TGTGCCACCAGCAGAGATCAGGCGATAACCTACGAGCAGTACTTC. The chain employs TRBV15 and TRBJ2-7, with D uncertain. Germline CDR1 LNHNV, CDR2 YYDKDF (reference sequence). V was cut by 0 bases and J by 2 bases, with 11 bases left in between. This CDR3 has 15 residues.

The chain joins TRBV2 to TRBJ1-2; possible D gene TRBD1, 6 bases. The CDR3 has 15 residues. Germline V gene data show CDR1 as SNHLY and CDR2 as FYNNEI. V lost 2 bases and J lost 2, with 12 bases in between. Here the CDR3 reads CASSESRTGNYGYTF. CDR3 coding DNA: TGTGCCAGCAGTGAAAGCCGTACAGGGAACTATGGCTACACCTTC.

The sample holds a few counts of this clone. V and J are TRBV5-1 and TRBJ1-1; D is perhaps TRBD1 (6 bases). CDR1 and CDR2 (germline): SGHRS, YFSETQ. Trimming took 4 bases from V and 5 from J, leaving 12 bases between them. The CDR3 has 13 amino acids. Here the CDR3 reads CASSMGQTTEAFF. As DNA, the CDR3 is TGCGCCAGCAGCATGGGACAAACTACTGAAGCTTTCTTT.

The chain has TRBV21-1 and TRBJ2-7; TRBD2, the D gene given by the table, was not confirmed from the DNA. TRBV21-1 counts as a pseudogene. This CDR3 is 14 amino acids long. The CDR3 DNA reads TGTGCCAGCAGCACTGGGGGGAGTACCTACGAGCAGTACTTC. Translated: CASSTGGSTYEQYF.

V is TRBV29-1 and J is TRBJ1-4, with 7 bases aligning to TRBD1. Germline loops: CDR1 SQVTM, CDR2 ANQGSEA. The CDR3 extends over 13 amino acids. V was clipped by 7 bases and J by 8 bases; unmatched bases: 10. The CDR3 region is CSATSGGEEKLFF. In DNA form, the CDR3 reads TGCAGCGCTACATCAGGGGGAGAGGAAAAACTGTTTTTT.

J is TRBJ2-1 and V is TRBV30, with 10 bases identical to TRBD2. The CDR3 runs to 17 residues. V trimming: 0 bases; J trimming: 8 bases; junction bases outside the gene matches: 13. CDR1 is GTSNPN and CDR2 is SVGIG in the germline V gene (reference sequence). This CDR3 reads CAWSVGSGRPRGDEQFF. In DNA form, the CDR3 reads TGTGCCTGGAGTGTTGGTAGCGGGAGGCCGCGGGGCGATGAGCAGTTCTTC.

CDR3 nucleotide sequence: TGTGCCAGCAGCTTCGGACAGGCTGGAAACACCATATATTTT. It translates to CASSFGQAGNTIYF. The chain combines TRBV7-9 with TRBJ1-3; TRBD1 matches 7 bases. Germline loops: CDR1 SEHNR, CDR2 FQNEAQ (reference sequence). V shed 3 bases and J 2 bases; nucleotides not matched to a gene: 1. The CDR3 sequence is 14 residues long.

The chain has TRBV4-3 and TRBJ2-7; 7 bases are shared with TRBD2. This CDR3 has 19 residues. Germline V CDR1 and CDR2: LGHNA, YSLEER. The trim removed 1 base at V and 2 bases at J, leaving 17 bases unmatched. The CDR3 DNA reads TGCGCCAGCAGCCAAGTCCGGGAGGATCGAGCCCATACTCCCTACGAGCAGTACTTC. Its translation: CASSQVREDRAHTPYEQYF.

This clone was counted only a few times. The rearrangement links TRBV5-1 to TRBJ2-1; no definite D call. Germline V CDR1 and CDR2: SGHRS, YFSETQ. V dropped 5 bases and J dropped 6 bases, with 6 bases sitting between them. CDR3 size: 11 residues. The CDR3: CASRVSNEQFF. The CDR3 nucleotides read TGCGCCAGCAGGGTCAGCAATGAGCAGTTCTTC.

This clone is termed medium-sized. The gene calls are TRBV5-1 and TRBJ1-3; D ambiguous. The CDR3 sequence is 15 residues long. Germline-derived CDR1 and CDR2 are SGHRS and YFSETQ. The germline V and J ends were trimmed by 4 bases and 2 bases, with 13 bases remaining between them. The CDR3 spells CASSDYDGAGNTIYF. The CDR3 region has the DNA TGCGCCAGCAGCGACTATGACGGAGCTGGAAACACCATATATTTT.

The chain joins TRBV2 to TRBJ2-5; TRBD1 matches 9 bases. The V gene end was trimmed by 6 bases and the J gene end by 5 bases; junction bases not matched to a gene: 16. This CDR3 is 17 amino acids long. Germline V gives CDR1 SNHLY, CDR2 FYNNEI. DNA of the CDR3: TGTGCCAGCAGCCTACAGGGGGCGGGAGCCCCGAGCGAGACCCAGTACTTC. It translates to CASSLQGAGAPSETQYF.

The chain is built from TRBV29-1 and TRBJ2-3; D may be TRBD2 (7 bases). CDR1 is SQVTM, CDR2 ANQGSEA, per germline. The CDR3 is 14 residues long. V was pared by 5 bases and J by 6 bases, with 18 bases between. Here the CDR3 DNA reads TGCAGCGTTACCCGGGGGCGGGAGTGGGATACGCAGTATTTT. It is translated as CSVTRGREWDTQYF.

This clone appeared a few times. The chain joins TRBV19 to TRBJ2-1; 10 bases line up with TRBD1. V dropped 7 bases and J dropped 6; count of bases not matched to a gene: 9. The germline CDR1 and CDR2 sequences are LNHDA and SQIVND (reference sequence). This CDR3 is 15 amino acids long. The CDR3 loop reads CASTQTGGLGNEQFF. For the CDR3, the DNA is TGTGCCAGTACCCAGACAGGGGGCTTAGGCAATGAGCAGTTCTTC.

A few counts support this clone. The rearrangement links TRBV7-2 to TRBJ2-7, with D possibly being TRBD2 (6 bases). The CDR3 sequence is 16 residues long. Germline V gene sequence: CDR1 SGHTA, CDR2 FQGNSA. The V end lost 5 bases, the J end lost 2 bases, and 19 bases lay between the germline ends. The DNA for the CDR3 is TGTGCCAGCAGCCCCCTCGGGCAGGGAGGAACCTACGAGCAGTACTTC. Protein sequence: CASSPLGQGGTYEQYF.

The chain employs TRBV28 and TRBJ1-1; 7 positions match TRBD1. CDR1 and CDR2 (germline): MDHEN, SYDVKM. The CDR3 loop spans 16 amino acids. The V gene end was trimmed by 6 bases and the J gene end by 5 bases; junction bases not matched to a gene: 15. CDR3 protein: CASSEREGGGRTEAFF. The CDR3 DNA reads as TGTGCCAGCAGCGAAAGGGAAGGGGGCGGGAGGACTGAAGCTTTCTTT.

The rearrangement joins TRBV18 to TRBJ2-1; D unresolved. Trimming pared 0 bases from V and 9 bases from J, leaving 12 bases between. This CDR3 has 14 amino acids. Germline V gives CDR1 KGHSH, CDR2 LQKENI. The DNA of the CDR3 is TGTGCCAGCTCACCACCGCAGGCAGACCCTGAGCAGTTCTTC. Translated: CASSPPQADPEQFF.